These T cell receptor beta chains were read from a single sample in a study of cytomegalovirus exposure and HLA in healthy donors. Method: immunoSEQ multiplex PCR; TCRdb's copy keeps in-frame clones and lacks some. Of under 200,000 clones in the sample, about three quarters were seen once. The specimen was PBMCs. These receptors came from a woman aged 40-49 years in good health and CMV-seronegative. CDR3s include the opening cysteine and the closing phenylalanine or tryptophan. A D gene is named only where the DNA matches it firmly. Clone size is given for some rows only: seen once, a few or many times, or a class if the clone is expanded.

>TRBJ1-4|-|-|TRBV9
CASSVGRGATNEKLFF
TGTGCCAGCAGCGTAGGACGGGGAGCAACTAATGAAAAACTGTTTTTT
>TRBJ2-7|-|-|TRBV2
CASSPLPYYEQYF
TGTGCCAGCAGCCCTCTCCCTTACTACGAGCAGTACTTC
>TRBJ1-1|-|-|TRBV4-2
CASSQVGENTEAFF
TGTGCCAGCAGCCAAGTCGGGGAAAACACTGAAGCTTTCTTT
>TRBJ2-7|-|-|TRBV7-9
CASSLSYRKSYEQYF
TGTGCCAGCAGCCTCTCGTACAGAAAATCCTACGAGCAGTACTTC
>TRBJ2-5|-|-|TRBV5-1
CASSLVQGQEAQYF
TGCGCCAGCAGCTTGGTGCAGGGTCAAGAGGCCCAGTACTTC
>TRBJ1-1|few|-|TRBV19
CASSFGNLNTEAFF
TGTGCCAGTAGTTTCGGGAACTTGAACACTGAAGCTTTCTTT
>TRBJ1-1|-|TRBD1|TRBV11-3
CASSDRVNTEAFF
TGTGCCAGCAGCGACAGGGTTAACACTGAAGCTTTCTTT
>TRBJ1-2|-|TRBD1|TRBV9
CASRSPGQGSYGYTF
TGTGCCAGCAGATCTCCGGGACAGGGTTCCTATGGCTACACCTTC
>TRBJ1-1|-|TRBD1|TRBV27
CASSKQTGGSKAFF
TGTGCCAGCAGTAAACAGACAGGGGGCTCTAAAGCTTTCTTT
>TRBJ2-3|once|-|TRBV9
CASSVGITVPLTQYF
TGTGCCAGCAGCGTAGGAATCACTGTACCCCTTACGCAGTATTTT
>TRBJ1-1|-|-|TRBV28
CASSLRVNTEAFF
TGTGCCAGCAGTTTGCGGGTGAACACTGAAGCTTTCTTT
>TRBJ2-7|once|TRBD2|TRBV14
CASSRGGAPAYEQYF
TGTGCCAGCAGCCGGGGGGGAGCGCCCGCCTACGAGCAGTACTTC
>TRBJ2-5|once|-|TRBV5-5
CASSLSIETQYF
TGTGCCAGCAGCTTATCCATTGAGACCCAGTACTTC
>TRBJ1-2|-|TRBD1|TRBV27
CASSLGGRGGAFSHGYTF
TGTGCCAGCAGTTTAGGGGGGAGAGGGGGCGCATTCTCACATGGCTACACCTTC
>TRBJ2-2|-|-|TRBV5-6
CASSLLGGQPSNTGELFF
TGTGCCAGCAGCTTGTTGGGGGGACAGCCTTCGAACACCGGGGAGCTGTTTTTT
>TRBJ1-1|-|-|TRBV5-1
CASGPASAEVTEAFF
TGCGCCAGCGGACCCGCTTCAGCGGAGGTCACTGAAGCTTTCTTT
>TRBJ2-7|-|TRBD1|TRBV5-1
CASSSDRGGYEQYF
TGCGCCAGCAGCTCGGACAGGGGGGGCTACGAGCAGTACTTC
>TRBJ1-2|-|TRBD1|TRBV6-5
CASSSQHRGWGGYTF
TGTGCCAGCAGTTCCCAACACAGGGGTTGGGGTGGCTACACCTTC
>TRBJ2-1|-|TRBD1|TRBV15
CATSRPTGVLYNEQFF
TGTGCCACCAGCAGACCCACAGGGGTTCTCTACAATGAGCAGTTCTTC
>TRBJ2-2|few|TRBD1|TRBV6-1
CASSEWTGGSGELFF
TGTGCCAGCAGTGAATGGACAGGGGGTAGCGGGGAGCTGTTTTTT
>TRBJ2-3|-|TRBD2|TRBV5-1
CASSSSSGGGLNTDTQYF
TGCGCCAGCAGCTCATCTAGCGGGGGGGGCCTTAACACAGATACGCAGTATTTT
>TRBJ1-2|-|-|TRBV2
CASQSGGVRNYGYTF
TGTGCCAGCCAGTCGGGAGGGGTCAGGAACTATGGCTACACCTTC
>TRBJ2-7|-|-|TRBV2
CASVQEGGSYEQYF
TGTGCCAGCGTACAGGAAGGGGGCTCCTACGAGCAGTACTTC
>TRBJ1-1|-|-|TRBV10-1
CASSQGLGTEAFF
TGCGCCAGCAGTCAGGGGTTGGGGACTGAAGCTTTCTTT
>TRBJ2-2|-|TRBD1|TRBV7-8
CASSLGQGHGELFF
TGTGCCAGCAGCCTGGGACAGGGCCACGGGGAGCTGTTTTTT
>TRBJ2-3|once|TRBD2|TRBV5-1
CASTWGGGTDTQYF
TGCGCCAGCACCTGGGGGGGAGGGACAGATACGCAGTATTTT
>TRBJ1-1|-|TRBD1|TRBV15
CATSGQGYTEAFF
TGTGCCACCTCGGGACAGGGCTACACTGAAGCTTTCTTT
>TRBJ2-7|-|-|TRBV7-9
CSSTVTAASYEQYF
TGTTCCAGCACCGTGACAGCCGCCAGCTACGAGCAGTACTTC
>TRBJ1-5|-|TRBD1|TRBV2
CASTTAGTGNQPQHF
TGTGCCAGCACCACTGCCGGGACAGGGAATCAGCCCCAGCATTTT
>TRBJ2-7|-|-|TRBV11-2
CASSLGLARTYEQYF
TGTGCCAGCAGCTTAGGGCTAGCGCGAACCTACGAGCAGTACTTC
>TRBJ2-7|-|TRBD1|TRBV9
CASSAGTGDYEQYF
TGTGCCAGCAGTGCCGGGACAGGGGACTACGAGCAGTACTTC
>TRBJ1-1|-|-|TRBV9
CASSDIREEVTEAFF
TGTGCCAGCAGCGACATCAGGGAAGAAGTCACTGAAGCTTTCTTT
>TRBJ1-4|-|-|TRBV5-1
CASSVLATNEKLFF
TGCGCCAGCAGCGTCCTCGCAACTAATGAAAAACTGTTTTTT
>TRBJ1-3|-|-|TRBV5-4
CASSPGRGNTIYF
TGTGCCAGCAGCCCTGGGAGGGGAAACACCATATATTTT
>TRBJ1-5|-|TRBD1|TRBV9
CASSEQGNQPQHF
TGTGCCAGCAGCGAACAGGGGAATCAGCCCCAGCATTTT
>TRBJ1-2|-|TRBD1|TRBV7-9
CASNSGRGDYGYTF
TGTGCCAGCAATTCGGGCAGGGGGGACTATGGCTACACCTTC
>TRBJ1-6|-|-|TRBV6-5
CASSENLGRTLHF
TGTGCCAGCAGTGAGAATCTAGGCCGGACCCTCCACTTT
>TRBJ1-6|few|-|TRBV6-1
CASGLTGNYNSPLHF
TGTGCCAGCGGTTTAACGGGGAACTATAATTCACCCCTCCACTTT
>TRBJ2-1|few|-|TRBV4-1
CASSQRDNEQFF
TGCGCCAGCAGCCAAAGAGACAATGAGCAGTTCTTC
>TRBJ2-3|few|TRBD2|TRBV15
CATSGGQRGGPDTQYF
TGTGCCACCAGCGGGGGTCAGCGGGGGGGCCCAGATACGCAGTATTTT
>TRBJ1-4|few|-|TRBV15
CATSRGRRENEKLFF
TGTGCCACCAGCAGAGGGCGGCGGGAGAATGAAAAACTGTTTTTT
>TRBJ2-3|-|-|TRBV19
CASRAGQITDTQYF
TGTGCCAGTAGGGCGGGACAGATCACAGATACGCAGTATTTT
>TRBJ2-7|-|-|TRBV4-1
CASSQQGGSYEQYF
TGCGCCAGCAGCCAACAGGGGGGATCCTACGAGCAGTACTTC
>TRBJ1-4|-|-|TRBV6-5
CASSYLGQSTEKLFF
TGTGCCAGCAGTTACCTCGGACAGAGTACCGAAAAACTGTTTTTT
>TRBJ2-7|-|-|TRBV7-9
CSSSLVRAEQYF
TGTTCCAGCAGCTTAGTCAGGGCAGAGCAGTACTTC
>TRBJ1-1|-|-|TRBV19
CASRDMNTEAFF
TGTGCCAGTAGGGACATGAACACTGAAGCTTTCTTT
>TRBJ2-7|-|TRBD2|TRBV28
CASSLGLAGTYEQYF
TGTGCCAGCAGTTTAGGACTAGCGGGGACCTACGAGCAGTACTTC
>TRBJ2-7|-|-|TRBV27
CASSLSSSWAYEQYF
TGTGCCAGCAGTTTATCTTCTAGCTGGGCCTACGAGCAGTACTTC
>TRBJ2-5|-|-|TRBV4-1
CASKKSPEGETQYF
TGCGCCAGCAAGAAATCCCCGGAGGGAGAGACCCAGTACTTC
>TRBJ2-3|-|TRBD2|TRBV19
CASSPYSGGPRDTQYF
TGTGCCAGTAGTCCCTATAGCGGGGGGCCCCGGGATACGCAGTATTTT